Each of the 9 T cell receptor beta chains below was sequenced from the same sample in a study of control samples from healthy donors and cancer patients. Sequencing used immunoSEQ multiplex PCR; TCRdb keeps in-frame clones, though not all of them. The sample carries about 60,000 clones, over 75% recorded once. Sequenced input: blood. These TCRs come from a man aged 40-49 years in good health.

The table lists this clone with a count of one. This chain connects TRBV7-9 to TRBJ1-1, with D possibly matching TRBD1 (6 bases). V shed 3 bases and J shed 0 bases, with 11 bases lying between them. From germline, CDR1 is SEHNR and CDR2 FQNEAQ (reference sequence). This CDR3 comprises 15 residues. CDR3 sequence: CASSFGQKVNTEAFF. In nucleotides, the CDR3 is TGTGCCAGCAGCTTTGGACAGAAGGTGAACACTGAAGCTTTCTTT.

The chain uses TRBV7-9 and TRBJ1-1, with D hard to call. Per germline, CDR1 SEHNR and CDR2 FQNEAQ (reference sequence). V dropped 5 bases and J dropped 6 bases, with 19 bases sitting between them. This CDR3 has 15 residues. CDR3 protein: CASSIPGHGVPEAFF. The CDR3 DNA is TGTGCCAGCAGCATACCGGGCCACGGTGTTCCTGAAGCTTTCTTT.

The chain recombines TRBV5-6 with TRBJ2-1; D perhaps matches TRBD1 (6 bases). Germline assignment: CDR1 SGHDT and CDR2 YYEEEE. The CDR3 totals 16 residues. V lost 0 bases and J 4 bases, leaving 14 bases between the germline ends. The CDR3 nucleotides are TGTGCCAGCAGCTTGGTAAGGGGGATCTCGTACAATGAGCAGTTCTTC. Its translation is CASSLVRGISYNEQFF.

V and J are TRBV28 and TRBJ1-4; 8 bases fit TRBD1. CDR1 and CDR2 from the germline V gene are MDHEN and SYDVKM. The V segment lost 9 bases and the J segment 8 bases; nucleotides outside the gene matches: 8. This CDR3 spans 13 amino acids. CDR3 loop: CASRTGGAEKLFF. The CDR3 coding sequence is TGTGCCAGTAGAACAGGGGGGGCGGAAAAACTGTTTTTT.

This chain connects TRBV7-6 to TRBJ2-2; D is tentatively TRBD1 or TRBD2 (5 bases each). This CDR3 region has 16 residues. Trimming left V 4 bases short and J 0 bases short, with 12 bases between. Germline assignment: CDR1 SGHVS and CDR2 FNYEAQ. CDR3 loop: CASSYGRGPNTGELFF. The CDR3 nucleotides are TGTGCCAGCAGCTATGGTCGGGGACCGAACACCGGGGAGCTGTTTTTT.

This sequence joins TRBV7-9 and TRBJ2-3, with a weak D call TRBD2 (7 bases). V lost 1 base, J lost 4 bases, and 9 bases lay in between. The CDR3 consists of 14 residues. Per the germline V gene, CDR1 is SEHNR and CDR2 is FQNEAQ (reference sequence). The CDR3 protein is CASSLVGGADTQYF. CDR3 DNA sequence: TGTGCCAGCAGCTTAGTAGGGGGGGCAGATACGCAGTATTTT.

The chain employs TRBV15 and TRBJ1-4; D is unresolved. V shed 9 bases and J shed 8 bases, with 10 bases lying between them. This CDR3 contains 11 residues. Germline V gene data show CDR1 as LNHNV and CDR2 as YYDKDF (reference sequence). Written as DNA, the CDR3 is TGTGCCACAGGGCTAGGGGAAAAACTGTTTTTT. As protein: CATGLGEKLFF. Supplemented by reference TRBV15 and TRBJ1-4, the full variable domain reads DAMVIQNPRYQVTQFGKPVTLSCSQTLNHNVMYWYQQKSSQAPKLLFHYYDKDFNNEADTPDNFQSRRPNTSFCFLDIRSPGLGDTAMYLCATGLGEKLFFGSGTQLSVL.

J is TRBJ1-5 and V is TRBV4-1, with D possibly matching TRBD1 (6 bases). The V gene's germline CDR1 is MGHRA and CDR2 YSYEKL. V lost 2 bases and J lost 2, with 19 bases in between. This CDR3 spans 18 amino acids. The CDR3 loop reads CASSQPRGSSGGNQPQHF. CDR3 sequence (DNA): TGCGCCAGCAGCCAACCAAGGGGGTCGTCAGGTGGCAATCAGCCCCAGCATTTT.

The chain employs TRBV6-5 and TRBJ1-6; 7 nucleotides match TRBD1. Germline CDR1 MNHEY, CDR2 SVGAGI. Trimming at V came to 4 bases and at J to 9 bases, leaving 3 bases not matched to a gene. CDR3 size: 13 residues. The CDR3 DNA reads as TGTGCCAGCAGTTCAGGGGGGAGTTCACCCCTCCACTTT. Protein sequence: CASSSGGSSPLHF.